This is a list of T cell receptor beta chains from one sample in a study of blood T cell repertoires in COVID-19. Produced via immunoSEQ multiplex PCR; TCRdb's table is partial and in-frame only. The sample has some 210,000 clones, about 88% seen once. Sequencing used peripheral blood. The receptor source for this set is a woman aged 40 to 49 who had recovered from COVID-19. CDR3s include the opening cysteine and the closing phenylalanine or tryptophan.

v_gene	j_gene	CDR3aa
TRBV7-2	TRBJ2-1	CASSFKAGGPGNEQFF
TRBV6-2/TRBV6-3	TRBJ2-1	CASSTLGTGGYNEQFF
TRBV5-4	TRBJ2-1	CASSWDRGEQFF
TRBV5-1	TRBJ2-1	CASRGSGGSSEQFF
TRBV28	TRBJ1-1	CASTRTGDIEAFF
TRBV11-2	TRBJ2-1	CASSPSGWYNEQFF
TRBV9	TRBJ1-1	CASSTLPGQPGSEAFF
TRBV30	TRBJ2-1	CAWSFGLAGVEQFF
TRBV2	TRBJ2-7	CASRLAGYEQYF
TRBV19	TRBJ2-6	CASSNYRYSGANVLTF
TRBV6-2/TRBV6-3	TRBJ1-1	CASSKLGTGVTVAFF
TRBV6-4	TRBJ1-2	CASSDSSYDRDYGYTF
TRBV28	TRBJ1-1	CASPKRVGAIEDTEAFF
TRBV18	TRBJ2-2	CASSPGLGGNTGELFF
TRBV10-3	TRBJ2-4	CAISEGQGIGKNIQYF
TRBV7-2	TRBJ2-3	CASSRVRSDTQYF
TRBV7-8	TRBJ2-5	CASSFSLLASDLETQYF
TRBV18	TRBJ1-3	CASSPPLDRVRTRVPGNTIYF
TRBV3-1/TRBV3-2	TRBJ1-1	CASSQGLGAFF
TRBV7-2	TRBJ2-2	CASRKDHLATGELFF
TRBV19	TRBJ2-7	CASSPGLGSYEQYF
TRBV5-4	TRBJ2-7	CASSSSSGRGYEQYF
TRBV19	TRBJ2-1	CASSIQAGVGNEQFF
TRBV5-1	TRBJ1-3	CASSPGQSGNTIYF
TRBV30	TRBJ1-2	CAWRRGGYTF
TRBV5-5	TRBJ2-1	CASSLALTSGSSEQFF
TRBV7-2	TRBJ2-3	CASSHGQGRSTDTQYF
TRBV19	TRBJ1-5	CASSNPGQGAGNQPQHF
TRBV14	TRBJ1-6	CASSRWTGGNSPLHF
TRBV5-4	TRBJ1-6	CASSQKGQLFNSPLHF
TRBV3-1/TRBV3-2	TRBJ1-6	CASSQLTGNSPLHF
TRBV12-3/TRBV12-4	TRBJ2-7	CASSYGWVEYF
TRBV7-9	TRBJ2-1	CASHQVAWGTHNEQFF
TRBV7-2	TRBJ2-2	CASSSGTTGTGELFF
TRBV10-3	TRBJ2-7	CAISGTSGTYEQYF
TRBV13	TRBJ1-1	CASSLVGVTMNTEAFF
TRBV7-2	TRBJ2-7	CASSSRPALGGQYF